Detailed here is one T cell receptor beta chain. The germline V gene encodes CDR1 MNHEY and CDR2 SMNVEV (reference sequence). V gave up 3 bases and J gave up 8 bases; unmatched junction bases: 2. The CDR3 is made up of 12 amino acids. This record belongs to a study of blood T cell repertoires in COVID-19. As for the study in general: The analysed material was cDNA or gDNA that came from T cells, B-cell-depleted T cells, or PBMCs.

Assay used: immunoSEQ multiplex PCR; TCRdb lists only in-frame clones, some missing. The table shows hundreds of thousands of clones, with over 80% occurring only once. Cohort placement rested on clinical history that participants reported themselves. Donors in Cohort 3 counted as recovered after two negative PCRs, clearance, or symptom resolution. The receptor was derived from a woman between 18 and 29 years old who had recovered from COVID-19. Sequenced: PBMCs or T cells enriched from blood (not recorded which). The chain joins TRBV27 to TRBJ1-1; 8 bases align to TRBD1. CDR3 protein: CASSFPGGEAFF. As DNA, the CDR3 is TGTGCCAGCAGTTTCCCAGGGGGCGAAGCTTTCTTT.